In this sample, the clone carrying this TCR beta chain turned up a few times. Antigen specificity is unknown. The sequenced template was cDNA made from the entire isolated RNA. Assay used: immunoSEQ multiplex PCR; TCRdb lists only in-frame clones, some missing. The repertoire holds about 320,000 clones, with less than 15% as singletons. The data stem from a study of beta chain features in type 1 diabetes. Study context: The study found patients and healthy donors alike in age, gender and cell yields. The study, taken as a whole, reports: Using cDNA template may skew counts toward highly expressing activated cells. At VDJ recombination sites, type 1 diabetes patients had fewer insertions and more deleted nucleotides.

Cells sorted by CD45RO/CCR7/CD25/CD127/CD95/CD27 comprised CD4+ naive, central memory, regulatory and stem cell-like memory cells. Germline CDR1 is SNHLY and CDR2 is FYNNEI. The CDR3 runs 14 residues. With 3 bases clipped from V and 9 bases from J, the junction kept 6 bases outside the gene matches. The sequence came from a man aged 30 to 45 in good health. Input material: central memory CD4+ T cells from blood. V and J are TRBV2 and TRBJ2-1; 9 bases align to TRBD2. For the CDR3, the DNA is TGTGCCAGCAGTGAGCGGGGGGGCCTGATTGAGCAGTTCTTC. It specifies CASSERGGLIEQFF.